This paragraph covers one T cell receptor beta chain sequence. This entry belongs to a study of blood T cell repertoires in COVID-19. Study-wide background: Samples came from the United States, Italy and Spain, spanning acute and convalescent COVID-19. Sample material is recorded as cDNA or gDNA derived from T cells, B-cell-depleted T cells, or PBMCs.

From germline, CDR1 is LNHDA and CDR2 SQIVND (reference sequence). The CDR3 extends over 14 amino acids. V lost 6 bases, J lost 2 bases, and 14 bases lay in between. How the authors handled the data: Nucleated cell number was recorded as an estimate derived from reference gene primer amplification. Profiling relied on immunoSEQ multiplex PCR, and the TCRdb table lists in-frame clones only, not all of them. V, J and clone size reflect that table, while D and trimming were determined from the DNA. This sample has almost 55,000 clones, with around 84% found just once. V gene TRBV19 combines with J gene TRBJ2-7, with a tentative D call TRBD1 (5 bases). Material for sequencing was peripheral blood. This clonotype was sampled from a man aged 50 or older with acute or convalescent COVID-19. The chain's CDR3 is CASSIRVEAYEQYF. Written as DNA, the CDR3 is TGTGCCAGTAGCATCAGGGTAGAAGCCTACGAGCAGTACTTC.